The subject of this entry is one TCR beta chain. The sample originates from a study of human T cells and chemical hapten exposure. The CDR3 has 13 amino acids. V gave up 8 bases and J gave up 9 bases, with 17 bases separating them. The germline V gene has CDR1 ENHRY and CDR2 SYGVKD. Time point denoted: patch test 2, 6 weeks after DPC sensitization. Noted treatment: therapeutic diphenylcyclopropenone sensitization with weekly scalp DPC. TCRdb reanalysed the RACE reads using MiXCR and keeps one entry per CDR3 protein. This sample has just over 350,000 distinct CDR3 sequences; about 6% occur once, and the top ten carry about 6%.

This sample comprised whole blood, obtained in connection with sensitization to the hapten diphenylcyclopropenone (DPC). The sequence was obtained from a woman aged 18-35 years with alopecia areata. Some clones in this sample may be carry-over from other donors' samples. This chain links TRBV10-3 with TRBJ2-1; D remains unclear. CDR3 in DNA: TGTGCCATCGGCGCGGAGAGCTTAACTGAGCAGTTCTTC. It yields the protein CAIGAESLTEQFF.